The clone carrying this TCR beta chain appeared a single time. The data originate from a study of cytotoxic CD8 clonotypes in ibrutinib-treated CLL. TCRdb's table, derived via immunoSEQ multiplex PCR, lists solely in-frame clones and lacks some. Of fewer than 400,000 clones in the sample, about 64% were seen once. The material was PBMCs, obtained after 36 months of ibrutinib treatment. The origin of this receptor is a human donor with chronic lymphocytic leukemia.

This CDR3 is CASSLTRGTYEQYF. CDR3 bases: TGTGCCAGCAGCTTAACCCGGGGGACCTACGAGCAGTACTTC. The chain links TRBV11-2 to TRBJ2-7; the D gene is possibly TRBD2 (6 bases). CDR1 is SGHAT, CDR2 FQNNGV, per germline. This CDR3 region has 14 residues. Trimming cost V 2 bases and J 2 bases, with 10 bases left between them.